This TCR beta chain was captured by sequencing in a study of blood T cell repertoires in COVID-19. CDR3 size: 11 residues. V gave up 10 bases and J gave up 7 bases, with 13 bases separating them. Per the germline V gene, CDR1 is MNHEY and CDR2 is SVGAGI. The data were produced by immunoSEQ multiplex PCR, yet TCRdb's version contains in-frame clones alone and is incomplete. The sample includes fewer than 250,000 clones, over 70% of them seen just once. This clone was seen a handful of times. The sequence was collected from a man between 50 and 59 years old with active or convalescent COVID-19. The rearrangement links TRBV6-5 to TRBJ1-1; D is possibly TRBD1 (5 bases). Sequenced sample: peripheral blood. The CDR3 spells CATLDRGEAFF. CDR3 DNA sequence: TGTGCCACCCTAGATAGGGGTGAAGCTTTCTTT.